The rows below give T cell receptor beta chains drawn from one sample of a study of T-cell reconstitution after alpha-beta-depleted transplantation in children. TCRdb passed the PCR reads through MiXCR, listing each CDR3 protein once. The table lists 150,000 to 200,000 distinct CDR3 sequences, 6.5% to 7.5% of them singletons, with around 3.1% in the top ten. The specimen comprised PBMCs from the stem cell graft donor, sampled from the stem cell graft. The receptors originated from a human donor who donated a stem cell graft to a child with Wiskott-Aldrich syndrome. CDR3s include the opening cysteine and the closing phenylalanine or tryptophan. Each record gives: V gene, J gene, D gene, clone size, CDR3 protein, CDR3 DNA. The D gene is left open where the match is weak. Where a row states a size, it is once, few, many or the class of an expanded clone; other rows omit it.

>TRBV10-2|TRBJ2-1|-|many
CASSGASSYNEQFF
TGCGCCAGCAGTGGCGCAAGCTCCTACAATGAGCAGTTCTTC
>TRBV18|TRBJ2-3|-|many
CASSPVGRGRADTQYF
TGTGCCAGCTCACCTGTTGGCAGGGGTAGGGCAGATACGCAGTATTTT
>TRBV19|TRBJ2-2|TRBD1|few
CASGDRGNTGELFF
TGTGCCAGTGGGGACAGGGGAAACACCGGGGAGCTGTTTTTT
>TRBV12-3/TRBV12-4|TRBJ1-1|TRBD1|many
CASSPTGVTEAFF
TGTGCCAGCAGTCCGACAGGGGTCACTGAAGCTTTCTTT
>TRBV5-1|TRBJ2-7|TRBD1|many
CASSIDRGGDEQYF
TGCGCCAGCAGCATCGACAGGGGTGGAGACGAGCAGTACTTC
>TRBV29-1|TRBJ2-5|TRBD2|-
CSVVGTSGYQETQYF
TGCAGCGTTGTCGGGACTAGCGGTTACCAAGAGACCCAGTACTTC
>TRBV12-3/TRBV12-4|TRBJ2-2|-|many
CASSDSDKNTGELFF
TGTGCCAGCAGTGATTCTGACAAGAACACCGGGGAGCTGTTTTTT
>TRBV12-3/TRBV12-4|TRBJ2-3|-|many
CATKGATDTQYF
TGTGCCACCAAGGGTGCAACAGATACGCAGTATTTT
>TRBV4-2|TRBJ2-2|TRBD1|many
CASSQTFIGTANTGELFF
TGTGCCAGCAGCCAAACCTTTATTGGGACAGCGAACACCGGGGAGCTGTTTTTT
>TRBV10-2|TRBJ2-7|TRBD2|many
CASGAGLSYEQYF
TGCGCCAGCGGAGCGGGGCTTTCCTACGAGCAGTACTTC
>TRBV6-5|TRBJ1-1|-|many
CASSSHIGNTEAFF
TGTGCCAGCAGTTCCCATATAGGGAACACTGAAGCTTTCTTT
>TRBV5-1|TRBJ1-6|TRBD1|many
CASSEGQSSYNSPLHF
TGCGCCAGCAGCGAGGGACAGAGCTCCTATAATTCACCCCTCCACTTT
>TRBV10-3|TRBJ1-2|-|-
CAISDGIGYGYTF
TGTGCCATCAGTGATGGGATCGGCTATGGCTACACCTTC
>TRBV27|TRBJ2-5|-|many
CASGTPVQETQYF
TGTGCCAGCGGGACCCCAGTCCAAGAGACCCAGTACTTC
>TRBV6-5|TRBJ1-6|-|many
CASTSTRTNSPLHF
TGTGCCAGCACCTCGACACGGACAAATTCACCCCTCCACTTT
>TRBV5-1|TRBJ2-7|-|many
CASSQEGHHEQYF
TGCGCCAGCAGCCAGGAGGGGCACCACGAGCAGTACTTC
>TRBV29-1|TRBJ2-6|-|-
CSVHRAGANVLTF
TGCAGCGTCCACAGGGCTGGGGCCAACGTCCTGACTTTC
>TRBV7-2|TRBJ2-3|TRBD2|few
CASSGRGAGAEDTQYF
TGTGCCAGCAGCGGGAGGGGAGCGGGAGCCGAAGATACGCAGTATTTT
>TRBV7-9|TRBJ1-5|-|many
CASSSTQVNQPQHF
TGTGCCAGCAGCTCAACACAGGTTAATCAGCCCCAGCATTTT
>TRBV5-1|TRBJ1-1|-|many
CASSLTPTDNTEAFF
TGCGCCAGCAGCCTAACCCCGACAGACAACACTGAAGCTTTCTTT
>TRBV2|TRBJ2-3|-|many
CASSAGGTDTQYF
TGTGCCAGCAGTGCGGGGGGCACAGATACGCAGTATTTT
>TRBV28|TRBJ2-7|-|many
CASRKGTYEQYF
TGTGCCAGCAGGAAAGGTACCTACGAGCAGTACTTC
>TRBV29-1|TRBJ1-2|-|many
CSVDRNGGYTF
TGCAGCGTTGACCGCAACGGTGGCTACACCTTC
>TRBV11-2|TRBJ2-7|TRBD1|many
CASSRPGQGYEQYF
TGTGCCAGCAGCCGCCCGGGACAGGGGTACGAGCAGTACTTC
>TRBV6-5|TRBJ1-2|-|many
CASRHDGYYGYTF
TGTGCCAGCAGACATGACGGCTACTATGGCTACACCTTC
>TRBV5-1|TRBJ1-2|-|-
CASSLDTADYGYTF
TGCGCCAGCAGCTTGGATACCGCGGACTATGGCTACACCTTC
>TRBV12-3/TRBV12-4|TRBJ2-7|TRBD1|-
CASSGQAYEQYF
TGTGCCAGCAGTGGACAGGCCTACGAGCAGTACTTC
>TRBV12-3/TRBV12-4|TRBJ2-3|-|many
CASSSRRLGGTQYF
TGTGCCAGCAGTTCCCGTAGACTAGGGGGTACGCAGTATTTT
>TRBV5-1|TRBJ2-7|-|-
CASQPLGDGSYEQYF
TGCGCCAGCCAACCTCTCGGGGACGGCTCCTACGAGCAGTACTTC
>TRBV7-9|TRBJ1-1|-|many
CASSLSAGNTEAFF
TGTGCCAGCAGCTTAAGTGCAGGGAACACTGAAGCTTTCTTT
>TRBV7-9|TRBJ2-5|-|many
CASSLDKETQYF
TGTGCCAGCAGCTTAGACAAAGAGACCCAGTACTTC
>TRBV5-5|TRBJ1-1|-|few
CASSFSGRNTEAFF
TGTGCCAGCAGCTTTTCAGGTCGGAACACTGAAGCTTTCTTT
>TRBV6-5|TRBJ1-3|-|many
CASSPGTRSGNTIYF
TGTGCCAGCAGTCCCGGGACACGCTCTGGAAACACCATATATTTT
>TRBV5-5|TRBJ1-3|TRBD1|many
CASSLPNRDRAVGNTIYF
TGTGCCAGCAGCTTGCCGAACCGGGACAGGGCGGTCGGGAACACCATATATTTT
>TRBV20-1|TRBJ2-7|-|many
CSARRGYEQYF
TGCAGTGCTAGACGGGGGTACGAGCAGTACTTC
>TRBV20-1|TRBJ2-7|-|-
CSASRDEQYF
TGCAGTGCTAGCAGGGACGAGCAGTACTTC
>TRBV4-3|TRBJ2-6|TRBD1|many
CASSQDWNRGRPPSNSGANVLTF
TGCGCCAGCAGCCAAGATTGGAACAGGGGGCGACCTCCCTCCAACTCTGGGGCCAACGTCCTGACTTTC
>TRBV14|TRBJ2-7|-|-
CASSQDSARGTYEQYF
TGTGCCAGCAGCCAAGATTCGGCCAGGGGAACCTACGAGCAGTACTTC
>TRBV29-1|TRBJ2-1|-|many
CSVREYNEQFF
TGCAGCGTACGGGAATACAATGAGCAGTTCTTC
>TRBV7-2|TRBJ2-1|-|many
CASSYWGSYNEQFF
TGTGCCAGCAGCTATTGGGGATCCTACAATGAGCAGTTCTTC
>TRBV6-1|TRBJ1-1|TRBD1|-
CASSRPLTGGLVGTEAFF
TGTGCCAGCAGTCGACCCTTGACAGGGGGCCTCGTCGGCACTGAAGCTTTCTTT
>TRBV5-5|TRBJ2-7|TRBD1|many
CASSLERGLEQYF
TGTGCCAGCAGCTTGGAGAGGGGGCTCGAGCAGTACTTC
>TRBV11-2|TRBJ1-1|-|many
CASSLNSPEAFF
TGTGCCAGCAGCTTAAATAGTCCTGAAGCTTTCTTT
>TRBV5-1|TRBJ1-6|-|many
CASSLWGTDSPLHF
TGCGCCAGCAGCTTATGGGGCACGGATTCACCCCTCCACTTT
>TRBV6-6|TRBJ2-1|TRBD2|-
CAILANTYNEQFF
TGTGCCATACTAGCGAACACCTACAATGAGCAGTTCTTC
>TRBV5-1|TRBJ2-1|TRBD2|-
CASSYLAGSSYNEQFF
TGCGCCAGCAGCTACTTAGCGGGGAGCTCCTACAATGAGCAGTTCTTC
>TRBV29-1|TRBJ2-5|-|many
CSVVEDSQRETQYF
TGCAGCGTTGTTGAGGACAGTCAAAGGGAGACCCAGTACTTC
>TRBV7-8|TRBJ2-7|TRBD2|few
CASSSRLAGVSRSYEQYF
TGTGCCAGCAGCTCCCGACTAGCGGGAGTTTCCCGATCCTACGAGCAGTACTTC
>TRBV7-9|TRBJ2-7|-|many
CASSLSNHAGNLEQYF
TGTGCCAGCAGCTTATCCAACCACGCTGGGAATCTCGAGCAGTACTTC
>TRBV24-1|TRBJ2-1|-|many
CATSGTSFLENNEQFF
TGTGCCACCAGTGGAACCTCATTCCTAGAGAACAATGAGCAGTTCTTC
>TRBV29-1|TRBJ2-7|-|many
CSALGPWPYEQYF
TGCAGCGCTTTGGGACCCTGGCCCTACGAGCAGTACTTC
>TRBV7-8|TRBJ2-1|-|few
CASSLSASNNEQFF
TGTGCCAGCAGCTTATCAGCGTCAAACAATGAGCAGTTCTTC
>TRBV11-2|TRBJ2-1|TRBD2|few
CASSLRVGLAGGRSYNEQFF
TGTGCCAGCAGCTTAAGGGTGGGACTAGCGGGGGGGCGCTCCTACAATGAGCAGTTCTTC
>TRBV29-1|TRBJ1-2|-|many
CSAVSDSSNYGYTF
TGCAGCGCCGTCTCGGACAGTTCTAACTATGGCTACACCTTC
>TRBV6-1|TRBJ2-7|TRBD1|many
CASSPDRVSNEQYF
TGTGCCAGCAGCCCCGACAGGGTATCCAACGAGCAGTACTTC
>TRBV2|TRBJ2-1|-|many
CASSDVGFVEQFF
TGTGCCAGCAGTGATGTGGGGTTCGTTGAGCAGTTCTTC